Below are 27 T cell receptor beta chains sequenced from a single sample in a study of siplizumab effects on memory and regulatory T cells. TCRdb's copy holds only in-frame clones and misses some; the assay was immunoSEQ multiplex PCR. The sample shows some 110,000 clones, roughly 94% of them seen only once. The sequencing sample was made of non-Treg CD4+ T cells sorted from blood. These receptors all come from a human donor in good health.

In regard to this clone: Distinct nucleotide sequences in the sample also encode this CDR3. The chain uses TRBV18 and TRBJ2-3, with D hard to call. The ends were cut back, 2 bases at V and 0 bases at J, with 3 bases in the middle. CDR3 length equals 13 residues. Germline V gene lookup returns CDR1 KGHSH and CDR2 LQKENI. The CDR3 coding sequence is TGTGCCAGCTCACCATCTAGCACAGATACGCAGTATTTT. This encodes CASSPSSTDTQYF.

This clone came up once. The chain's CDR3 is CAWIGERGYGYTF. The CDR3 DNA reads as TGTGCCTGGATAGGCGAAAGAGGATATGGCTACACCTTC. This rearrangement joins TRBV30 to TRBJ1-2; no clear D. V was trimmed by 4 bases and J by 5 bases, leaving 14 bases between them. The CDR3 totals 13 residues. CDR1 GTSNPN and CDR2 SVGIG come from the germline V gene (reference sequence).

The chain couples TRBV6-5 to TRBJ1-5, with D possibly being TRBD1 (6 bases). Trimming shortened V by 6 bases and J by 5 bases, and 17 bases separated the two germline ends. The CDR3 contains 15 residues. Germline CDR1 is MNHEY and CDR2 is SVGAGI. CDR3 region: CASSPDRPVYQPQHF. In nucleotides, the CDR3 is TGTGCCAGCAGCCCAGACAGGCCCGTTTATCAGCCCCAGCATTTT.

The CDR3 spells CASSGGLGQGEAEAFF. DNA for the CDR3: TGTGCCAGCAGTGGTGGATTGGGACAGGGGGAAGCTGAAGCTTTCTTT. V usage is TRBV2 and J usage is TRBJ1-1; TRBD1 agrees at 11 bases. This CDR3 is built from 16 residues. V lost 4 bases, J lost 6 bases, and 10 bases stayed unmatched. Germline loops: CDR1 SNHLY, CDR2 FYNNEI. Together with reference TRBV2 and TRBJ1-1, the CDR3 gives the full variable domain: EPEVTQTPSHQVTQMGQEVILRCVPISNHLYFYWYRQILGQKVEFLVSFYNNEISEKSEIFDDQFSVERPDGSNFTLKIRSTKLEDSAMYFCASSGGLGQGEAEAFFGQGTRLTVV.

The chain links TRBV5-1 to TRBJ2-3, with D possibly being TRBD1 (6 bases). With 3 bases removed from V and 1 base from J, the gap between germline ends came to 12 bases. There are 15 residues in the CDR3. Germline V gene data show CDR1 as SGHRS and CDR2 as YFSETQ. The DNA of the CDR3 is TGCGCCAGCAGCTCACAGGGTTCGGGCACAGATACGCAGTATTTT. It specifies CASSSQGSGTDTQYF.

CDR3 in amino acids: CASSSLAGGNEQFF. For the CDR3, the DNA is TGTGCCAGTAGTAGCCTAGCGGGTGGTAATGAGCAGTTCTTC. V gene TRBV19 combines with J gene TRBJ2-1, with 8 bases matching TRBD2. Per germline, CDR1 LNHDA and CDR2 SQIVND (reference sequence). The CDR3 runs 14 residues. The junction had 6 bases not matched to a gene; V was cut back by 4 bases and J by 7 bases.

The chain combines TRBV19 with TRBJ1-2; 7 bases are a match to TRBD1. CDR1 LNHDA and CDR2 SQIVND come from the germline V gene (reference sequence). The CDR3 loop spans 13 amino acids. V was clipped by 4 bases and J by 6 bases; unmatched bases: 5. The CDR3 region has the DNA TGTGCCAGTAGTAGTAGGGGACAGCATGGCTACACCTTC. Translated, it gives CASSSRGQHGYTF.

The chain recombines TRBV20-1 with TRBJ2-4, with D hard to call. Germline V CDR1 and CDR2: DFQATT, SNEGSKA (reference sequence). CDR3 length: 11 residues. In nucleotides, the CDR3 is TGCAGCGCCCAACCAGAAAACATTCAGTACTTC. Translation: CSAQPENIQYF.

V gene TRBV5-4 combines with J gene TRBJ2-5; TRBD2 matches at 9 bases. CDR1 and CDR2 from the germline V gene are SGHNT and YYREEE (reference sequence). The CDR3 sequence is 14 residues long. J gave up 5 bases and V 5 bases, and 7 bases lay outside the gene matches. The CDR3 region is CASSRRGGGETQYF. For the CDR3, the DNA is TGTGCCAGCAGTAGGCGGGGGGGCGGGGAGACCCAGTACTTC. Full variable domain (outside the CDR3, taken from reference TRBV5-4 and TRBJ2-5): ETGVTQSPTHLIKTRGQQVTLRCSSQSGHNTVSWYQQALGQGPQFIFQYYREEENGRGNFPPRFSGLQFPNYSSELNVNALELDDSALYLCASSRRGGGETQYFGPGTRLLVL.

The chain combines TRBV12-5 with TRBJ1-1, with a weak D call TRBD1 (5 bases). Germline V gene data show CDR1 as LGHNT and CDR2 as FRNRAP. CDR3 length: 13 amino acids. The V end lost 4 bases, the J end lost 4 bases, and 10 bases lay between the germline ends. CDR3 nucleotides: TGTGCTAGTGGTTGGGGGGGTAGCACTGAAGCTTTCTTT. Its translation is CASGWGGSTEAFF.

The rearrangement joins TRBV19 to TRBJ2-7, with a weak D call TRBD1 (5 bases). The germline gives CDR1 LNHDA, CDR2 SQIVND (reference sequence). This CDR3 has 13 residues. V dropped 6 bases and J dropped 3 bases, with 12 bases sitting between them. The CDR3 DNA reads as TGTGCCAGTAGGGGAACAGGAGTCTACGAGCAGTACTTC. This encodes CASRGTGVYEQYF.

The chain couples TRBV5-1 to TRBJ2-2; maybe TRBD1 (6 bases). Trimming took 0 bases from V and 6 from J, leaving 12 bases between them. The germline CDR1 and CDR2 sequences are SGHRS and YFSETQ. The CDR3 is 15 amino acids. This chain's CDR3 is CASSLEGVVAGELFF. In DNA form, the CDR3 reads TGCGCCAGCAGCTTGGAGGGGGTTGTGGCCGGGGAGCTGTTTTTT. Full variable domain (rest looked up from reference TRBV5-1 and TRBJ2-2): KAGVTQTPRYLIKTRGQQVTLSCSPISGHRSVSWYQQTPGQGLQFLFEYFSETQRNKGNFPGRFSGRQFSNSRSEMNVSTLELGDSALYLCASSLEGVVAGELFFGEGSRLTVL.

The genes are TRBV6-5 and TRBJ1-2; D perhaps matches TRBD1 (6 bases). Between the trimmed V and J ends, which lost 0 bases and 8 bases, there was a span of 19 bases. The CDR3 extends over 16 amino acids. Germline CDR1 reads MNHEY; CDR2 reads SVGAGI. The DNA of the CDR3 is TGTGCCAGCAGTTACTCCTCGTCTGGGGGGCGAGACGGCTACACCTTC. Translating gives CASSYSSSGGRDGYTF.

This sequence joins TRBV28 and TRBJ2-7; unclear D gene. The CDR3 loop spans 9 amino acids. Germline V CDR1 and CDR2: MDHEN, SYDVKM. With 10 bases removed from V and 3 bases from J, the gap between germline ends came to 4 bases. In DNA form, the CDR3 reads TGTGCCATTGGCTACGAGCAGTACTTC. Its translation: CAIGYEQYF. Drawing the rest from reference TRBV28 and TRBJ2-7, the complete variable domain is DVKVTQSSRYLVKRTGEKVFLECVQDMDHENMFWYRQDPGLGLRLIYFSYDVKMKEKGDIPEGYSVSREKKERFSLILESASTNQTSMYLCAIGYEQYFGPGTRLTVT.

V gene TRBV5-1 combines with J gene TRBJ2-3; 14 bases line up with TRBD2. The germline V gene encodes CDR1 SGHRS and CDR2 YFSETQ. With 4 bases clipped from V and 6 bases from J, the junction kept 7 bases outside the gene matches. The CDR3 spans 16 residues. This chain's CDR3 is CASSQLGLAGGDTQYF. CDR3 coding DNA: TGCGCCAGCAGCCAGCTAGGACTAGCGGGAGGTGATACGCAGTATTTT.

Remarks on this clone: Other DNA sequences within the sample encode an identical CDR3. The V gene is TRBV11-3, the J gene TRBJ2-7; 7 positions match TRBD2. V lost 5 bases and J lost 9; bases outside the gene matches: 13. This CDR3 region has 14 residues. Germline loops: CDR1 SGHNT, CDR2 YENEEA. The chain's CDR3 is CASSPWEGQGVQYF. The CDR3 coding sequence is TGTGCCAGCAGCCCGTGGGAGGGGCAGGGAGTGCAGTACTTC.

The chain couples TRBV2 to TRBJ2-7; no clear D gene. From germline, CDR1 is SNHLY and CDR2 FYNNEI. This CDR3 has 14 residues. V shed 1 base and J shed 1 base, with 8 bases lying between them. The CDR3 sequence is CASSEDVGSYEQYF. The CDR3 region has the DNA TGTGCCAGCAGTGAAGATGTCGGGTCCTACGAGCAGTACTTC.

This clone was counted a few times. The V gene is TRBV5-1, the J gene TRBJ1-5; D uncertain. From germline, CDR1 is SGHRS and CDR2 YFSETQ. The germline V and J ends were trimmed by 0 bases and 3 bases, with 7 bases remaining between them. This CDR3 is 14 amino acids long. For the CDR3, the DNA is TGCGCCAGCAGCTTGGGAGACTTCAATCAGCCCCAGCATTTT. This encodes CASSLGDFNQPQHF.

The chain couples TRBV5-4 to TRBJ2-1; 9 nucleotides align to TRBD1. The CDR3 runs to 17 residues. V trimming: 2 bases; J trimming: 8 bases; junction bases outside the gene matches: 14. Germline CDR1 and CDR2: SGHNT and YYREEE (reference sequence). CDR3 coding DNA: TGTGCCAGCAGCTTACCCGGGACAGGGATAATCGGGGATGAGCAGTTCTTC. This gives the protein CASSLPGTGIIGDEQFF.

As DNA, the CDR3 is TGTGCCAGTAGTGTACGGGACAGCCTTTATGGCTACACCTTC. It encodes CASSVRDSLYGYTF. The J gene is TRBJ1-2, the V gene TRBV19; 7 positions match TRBD1. The CDR3 is 14 amino acids. Germline lookup yields CDR1 LNHDA and CDR2 SQIVND (reference sequence). Trimming took 5 bases from V and 5 from J; bases not matched to a gene: 8.

The chain couples TRBV21-1 to TRBJ1-4; the D segment call TRBD1 is taken from the table without a DNA check. TRBV21-1 is recorded as a pseudogene. The length of the CDR3 is 16 residues. The DNA for the CDR3 is TGTGCCAGCAGCACGGACAGTAAAACAACTAATGAAAAACTGTTTTTT. Amino acid sequence: CASSTDSKTTNEKLFF.

The CDR3 loop is CASSLQGQDYGYTF. CDR3 nucleotide sequence: TGCGCCAGCAGCCTCCAGGGGCAAGACTATGGCTACACCTTC. The rearrangement uses TRBV5-1 and TRBJ1-2, with D perhaps TRBD1 (6 bases). The V end was cut by 4 bases, the J end by 3 bases, with 13 bases between. The CDR3 consists of 14 residues. The germline CDR1 and CDR2 sequences are SGHRS and YFSETQ.

This chain connects TRBV18 to TRBJ2-3; the D call may be TRBD1 or TRBD2 (5 bases each). The length of the CDR3 is 15 residues. Germline-derived CDR1 and CDR2 are KGHSH and LQKENI. With 4 bases removed from V and 1 base from J, the gap between germline ends came to 12 bases. The CDR3: CASSREGSGTDTQYF. As DNA, the CDR3 is TGTGCCAGCTCACGCGAGGGGTCAGGCACAGATACGCAGTATTTT.

The V gene is TRBV2, the J gene TRBJ1-3; D possibly corresponds to TRBD1 (6 bases). The CDR3 loop spans 16 amino acids. Looked up from germline, CDR1 is SNHLY and CDR2 is FYNNEI. V was shortened by 6 bases and J by 0 bases, with 15 bases between the two germline ends. CDR3 nucleotides: TGTGCCAGCAGCGATAACAGGGCCCACTCTGGAAACACCATATATTTT. This sequence encodes CASSDNRAHSGNTIYF.

The V gene is TRBV11-3, the J gene TRBJ2-2; TRBD1 might be the D (6 bases). CDR1 is SGHNT, CDR2 YENEEA, per germline. The CDR3 has 15 residues. Trimming left V 2 bases short and J 3 bases short, with 10 bases between. As DNA, the CDR3 is TGTGCCAGCAGCTTACAGGGGAAAGACACCGGGGAGCTGTTTTTT. This encodes CASSLQGKDTGELFF.

The chain is built from TRBV28 and TRBJ1-2, with TRBD1 identical over 9 bases. Germline V gives CDR1 MDHEN, CDR2 SYDVKM. The CDR3 is made up of 12 amino acids. J was trimmed by 8 bases and V by 5 bases; bases with no gene match: 3. CDR3 region: CASSGTGIGYTF. The CDR3, as DNA: TGTGCCAGCAGTGGGACAGGGATCGGCTACACCTTC.

V and J are TRBV6-1 and TRBJ2-4; no definite D call. The CDR3 consists of 12 residues. Trimming took off 7 bases at V and 5 bases at J, with 9 bases between the two ends. CDR1 is MNHNS, CDR2 SASEGT, per germline. The CDR3 DNA reads TGTGCCAGCACCCCTGGCGAAAACATTCAGTACTTC. It is translated as CASTPGENIQYF.